The T cell receptor (beta chain) described here comes from a study of human T cells and chemical hapten exposure. Stated time point: patch test 3, about 24 weeks after DPC sensitization. Treatment: therapeutic diphenylcyclopropenone sensitization with weekly scalp DPC. The donor pool consisted of alopecia patients aged 18 to 70 years, considered suitable for DPC. MiXCR, run by TCRdb on the RACE reads, gives a single entry per CDR3 protein. The table lists about 64,000 distinct CDR3 sequences, approximately 9.9% of them singletons, with less than 2.5% in the top ten. The CDR3 is made up of 16 amino acids. Germline values: CDR1 SNHLY, CDR2 FYNNEI. V shed 5 bases, J shed 5 bases, and the junction held 10 bases outside the gene matches.

The sample was whole blood, taken in connection with sensitization to the hapten diphenylcyclopropenone (DPC). The sequence came from a woman in her 30s with alopecia areata. Some clones in this sample may be carry-over from other donors' samples. This chain connects TRBV2 to TRBJ2-3, with TRBD2 identical over 10 bases. The CDR3 nucleotides are TGTGCCAGCAGTTCCTTGGGGACTAGCGCCCTAGATACGCAGTATTTT. It yields the protein CASSSLGTSALDTQYF. Combining the CDR3 with reference TRBV2 and TRBJ2-3 gives the whole variable domain EPEVTQTPSHQVTQMGQEVILRCVPISNHLYFYWYRQILGQKVEFLVSFYNNEISEKSEIFDDQFSVERPDGSNFTLKIRSTKLEDSAMYFCASSSLGTSALDTQYFGPGTRLTVL.